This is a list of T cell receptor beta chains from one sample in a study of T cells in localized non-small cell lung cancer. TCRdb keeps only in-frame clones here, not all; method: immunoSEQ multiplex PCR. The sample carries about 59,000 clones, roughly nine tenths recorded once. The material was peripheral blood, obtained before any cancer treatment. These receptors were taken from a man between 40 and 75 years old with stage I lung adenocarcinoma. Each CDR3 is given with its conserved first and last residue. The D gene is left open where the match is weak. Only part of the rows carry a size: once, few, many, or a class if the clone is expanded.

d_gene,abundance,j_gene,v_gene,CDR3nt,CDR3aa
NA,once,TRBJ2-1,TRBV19,TGTGCCAGTAGTATGGTAGTCTACAATGAGCAGTTCTTC,CASSMVVYNEQFF
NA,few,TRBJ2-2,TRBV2,TGTGCCAGCAGTGAAGGAAGGGTGGTCACCGGGGAGCTGTTTTTT,CASSEGRVVTGELFF
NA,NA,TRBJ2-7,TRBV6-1,TGTGCCAGCAGTGAAAGCTATTACGAGCAGTACTTC,CASSESYYEQYF
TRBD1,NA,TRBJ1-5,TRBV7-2,TGTGCCAGCAGTTCGACAGGGGGCAATCAGCCCCAGCATTTT,CASSSTGGNQPQHF
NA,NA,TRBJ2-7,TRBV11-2,TGTGCCAGCGGATTGAGGACCACTTACGAGCAGTACTTC,CASGLRTTYEQYF
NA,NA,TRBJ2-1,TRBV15,TGTGCCACCAGCACCCTGGCGGGGCGGACCAGGGATGAGCAGTTCTTC,CATSTLAGRTRDEQFF
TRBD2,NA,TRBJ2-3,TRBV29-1,TGCAGCGTTGGACTAGCGGGAGCAAGGGCAGATACGCAGTATTTT,CSVGLAGARADTQYF
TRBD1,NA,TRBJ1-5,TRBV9,TGTGCCAGCAGCGGCGGGACAGGGTATCAGCCCCAGCATTTT,CASSGGTGYQPQHF
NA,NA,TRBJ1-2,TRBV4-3,TGCGCCAGCAGCCAAGATTTCCTCGGAGGCTACACCTTC,CASSQDFLGGYTF
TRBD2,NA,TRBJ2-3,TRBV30,TGTGCCTCCACCCCCCTAGCGGGAGCTGCAGATACGCAGTATTTT,CASTPLAGAADTQYF
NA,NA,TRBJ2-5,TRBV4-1,TGCGCCAGCAGCCCGAGTTGGGAGACCCAGTACTTC,CASSPSWETQYF
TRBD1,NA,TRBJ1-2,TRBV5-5,TGTGCCAGCAGCTTGGGCCCCACTGGGACAGTTAAGGGCTACACCTTC,CASSLGPTGTVKGYTF
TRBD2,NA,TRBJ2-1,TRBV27,TGTGCCAGCAGTCCCGATTCCGTGTCGGGTCTAGCGGGAGTCTACAATGAGCAGTTCTTC,CASSPDSVSGLAGVYNEQFF
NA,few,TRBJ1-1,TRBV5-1,TGCGCCAGCAGCTTGGGACAGTCCTGGGGAGCTGAAGCTTTCTTT,CASSLGQSWGAEAFF
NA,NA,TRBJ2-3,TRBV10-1,TGCGCCAGCAGTGCAGTAGGGACGGCTAGCACAGATACGCAGTATTTT,CASSAVGTASTDTQYF
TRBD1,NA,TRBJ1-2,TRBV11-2,TGTGCCAGCAGCTTAGAGGGACAGGGACGTTTGGGCTACACCTTC,CASSLEGQGRLGYTF
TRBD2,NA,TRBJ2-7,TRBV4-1,TGCGCCAGCAGTTATACTAGCGTCACCTCCTACGAGCAGTACTTC,CASSYTSVTSYEQYF
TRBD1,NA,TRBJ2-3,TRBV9,TGTGCCAGCAGTCCGGGACAGGGGAGGACAGATACGCAGTATTTT,CASSPGQGRTDTQYF
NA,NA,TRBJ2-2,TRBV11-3,TGTGCCAGCAGCTATGGATCGGCAGGGAAGAGTCGTTACACCGGGGAGCTGTTTTTT,CASSYGSAGKSRYTGELFF
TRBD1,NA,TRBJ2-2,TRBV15,TGTGCCACCAGCAGCACGCCAGGGGGAGCCGGGGAGCTGTTTTTT,CATSSTPGGAGELFF
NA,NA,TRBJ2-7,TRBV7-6,TGTGCCAGCAGCTTAGGGCCTAGCGTCTACGAGCAGTACTTC,CASSLGPSVYEQYF
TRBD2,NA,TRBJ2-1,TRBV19,TGTGCCAGTAGTCAAAGCGGGAGGCCCCCCTACAATGAGCAGTTCTTC,CASSQSGRPPYNEQFF
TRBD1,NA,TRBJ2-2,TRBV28,TGTGCCAGCATCGGGACAGGGGTTACCGGGGAGCTGTTTTTT,CASIGTGVTGELFF
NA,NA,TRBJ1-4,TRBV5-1,TGCGCCAGCAGCCAAGGCTCCGGAGTTAATGAAAAACTGTTTTTT,CASSQGSGVNEKLFF
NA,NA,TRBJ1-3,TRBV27,TGTGCCAGCAGTCCCGACGGGACCTCTGGAAACACCATATATTTT,CASSPDGTSGNTIYF
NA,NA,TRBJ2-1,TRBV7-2,TGTGCCAGCAGCATCATACAGAGCTCCTACAATGAGCAGTTCTTC,CASSIIQSSYNEQFF
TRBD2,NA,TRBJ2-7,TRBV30,TGTGCCTGGAGATCCGCGGCGGGAGGTGACGAGCAGTACTTC,CAWRSAAGGDEQYF